This record concerns one T cell receptor (beta chain) sequence. TCRdb re-derived calls from the 5' RACE reads in MiXCR, one entry per CDR3 protein. The table shows about 160,000 distinct CDR3 sequences, with approximately 20% occurring only once. The data originate from a study of CD8 T cells in ankylosing spondylitis. CDR1 ENHRY and CDR2 SYGVKD come from the germline V gene. CDR3 length equals 15 residues. V lost 5 bases to trimming and J lost 6 bases; unmatched junction nucleotides: 9. The receptor was derived from a male donor with ankylosing spondylitis or in good health (not recorded which). Sequencing input: blood, either unsorted or a sorted T cell fraction (not recorded which). The chain carries TRBV10-3 and TRBJ2-3, with 9 bases fitting TRBD2. CDR3 amino acids: CAISQTSGGRDTQYF. CDR3 nucleotide sequence: TGTGCCATCAGTCAGACTAGCGGAGGACGGGATACGCAGTATTTT.